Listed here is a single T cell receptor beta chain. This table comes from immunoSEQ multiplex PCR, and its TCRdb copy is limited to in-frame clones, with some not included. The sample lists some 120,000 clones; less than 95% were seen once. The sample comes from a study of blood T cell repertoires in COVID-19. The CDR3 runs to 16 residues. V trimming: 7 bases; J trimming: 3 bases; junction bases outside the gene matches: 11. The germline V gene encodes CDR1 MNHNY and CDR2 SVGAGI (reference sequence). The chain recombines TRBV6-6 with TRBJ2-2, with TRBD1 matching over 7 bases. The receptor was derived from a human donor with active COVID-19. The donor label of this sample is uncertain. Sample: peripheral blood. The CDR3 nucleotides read TGTGCCAGCAAAAAACAGGGGACGCGAGACACCGGGGAGCTGTTTTTT. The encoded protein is CASKKQGTRDTGELFF.